Each of the 9 T cell receptor beta chains below was sequenced from the same sample in a study of blood T cell repertoires in COVID-19. Here immunoSEQ multiplex PCR was the method, and the copy in TCRdb shows in-frame clones only, minus some. The table includes about 270,000 clones, about 82% detected once. The sample comprised peripheral blood. These receptors came from a woman older than 75 with COVID-19, enrolled during active disease.

As DNA, the CDR3 is TGTGCCAGCAGCTTTCGGTCTGGGACAGTCCACAATGAGCAGTTCTTC. This codes for CASSFRSGTVHNEQFF. This chain joins TRBV7-2 and TRBJ2-1, with 7 nucleotides matching TRBD1. Losses at the gene ends were 3 bases for V and 5 bases for J; bases not matched to a gene: 10. The germline V gene has CDR1 SGHTA and CDR2 FQGNSA. The CDR3 loop spans 16 amino acids.

This chain uses TRBV28 with TRBJ2-2, with 7 bases identical to TRBD1. The J segment lost 8 bases and the V segment lost 6 bases, leaving 15 bases of the junction unmatched. Germline V gives CDR1 MDHEN, CDR2 SYDVKM. The CDR3 has 16 residues. CDR3 nucleotide sequence: TGTGCCAGCAGCTTACCACAGGGGCTGGGAGTGGGGGAGCTGTTTTTT. It codes for CASSLPQGLGVGELFF.

This chain links TRBV19 with TRBJ1-5; 9 bases fit TRBD1. The CDR3 consists of 16 residues. Germline CDR1 is LNHDA and CDR2 is SQIVND (reference sequence). J was trimmed by 2 bases and V by 6 bases; bases with no gene match: 8. CDR3 protein: CASRDTGGGGNQPQHF. The CDR3 coding sequence is TGTGCCAGTAGGGATACAGGGGGCGGCGGCAATCAGCCCCAGCATTTT.

The chain is built from TRBV27 and TRBJ2-7; 9 nucleotides agree with TRBD1. The CDR3 is 16 amino acids. V dropped 5 bases and J dropped 5; count of bases not matched to a gene: 13. Per the germline V gene, CDR1 is MNHEY and CDR2 is SMNVEV (reference sequence). CDR3 nucleotides: TGTGCCAGCAGTCTGTTACCGGGACAGGGTCTCCACGAGCAGTACTTC. Its protein product is CASSLLPGQGLHEQYF.

The V gene is TRBV24-1, the J gene TRBJ2-7; 8 bases match TRBD1. Germline V gene lookup returns CDR1 KGHDR and CDR2 SFDVKD. The CDR3 runs 15 residues. J lost 3 bases, V lost 6 bases, and 9 bases had no gene match. The DNA of the CDR3 is TGTGCCACCAGTCAAAACGGACAGGGACGCTACGAGCAGTACTTC. Protein: CATSQNGQGRYEQYF.

The V call is TRBV18, the J call TRBJ2-7, with TRBD2 matching 7 bases. CDR3 length: 12 amino acids. Germline V gene data show CDR1 as KGHSH and CDR2 as LQKENI. The CDR3 spells CASSQGTGGIRV. The CDR3 nucleotides are TGTGCCAGCTCCCAAGGGACGGGGGGAATTAGAGTC.

The rearrangement links TRBV5-1 to TRBJ1-2; D may be TRBD1 (6 bases). V lost 0 bases and J 6 bases, leaving 18 bases between the germline ends. Germline assignment: CDR1 SGHRS and CDR2 YFSETQ. The CDR3 extends over 16 amino acids. For the CDR3, the DNA is TGCGCCAGCAGCTTGGAGTTACAGGGAAAAGTGAATGGCTACACCTTC. It specifies CASSLELQGKVNGYTF.

The chain carries TRBV7-3 and TRBJ2-3, with D perhaps matching TRBD1 (5 bases). The CDR3 extends over 14 amino acids. Trimming removed 6 bases at V and 2 bases at J, with 12 bases between. The germline V gene has CDR1 SGHTA and CDR2 FQGTGA. CDR3 sequence: CASSDRGITDTQYF. CDR3 bases: TGTGCCAGCAGTGATAGGGGAATCACAGATACGCAGTATTTT.

CDR3 in DNA: TGTGCCAGCAGTTCAGAGGGCAGGGGGCACTATAATTCACCCCTCCACTTT. Translated: CASSSEGRGHYNSPLHF. The chain joins TRBV28 to TRBJ1-6, with 8 nucleotides matching TRBD1. This CDR3 contains 17 residues. Trimming cost V 4 bases and J 3 bases; bases outside gene matches: 8. The germline V gene encodes CDR1 MDHEN and CDR2 SYDVKM.